The clone carrying this T cell receptor beta chain was detected a few times. What it binds is unknown. TCR beta CDR3 regions were amplified from RNA transcripts. HTBI primers were used for first-round RT-PCR of the TCR CDR3. Each CDR3 protein gets one entry after TCRdb re-called the multiplex PCR reads with MiXCR. The sample has a few hundred thousand distinct CDR3 sequences, roughly 22% seen once; the top ten hold approximately 54%. This sample was included in a study of T cells in Graves' hyperthyroidism and ophthalmopathy. Study results and limitations: A model of 13 V-J features distinguished ophthalmopathy from stable hyperthyroidism.

Germline V gene lookup returns CDR1 MNHEY and CDR2 SMNVEV (reference sequence). The CDR3 length is 19 residues. J was trimmed by 2 bases and V by 6 bases; bases with no gene match: 17. The chain is built from TRBV27 and TRBJ2-7; 12 bases fit TRBD2. This sequence originates from a woman between 65 and 79 years old with Graves' ophthalmopathy. Input material: blood. CDR3: CASRSQTGGWTSGTYEQYF. CDR3 in DNA: TGTGCCAGCAGGTCACAAACGGGGGGCTGGACTAGCGGGACCTACGAGCAGTACTTC.